The 9 T cell receptor beta chains below were found in one sample sequenced in a study of lung T cells in sarcoidosis with Löfgren's syndrome. MiXCR, run by TCRdb on the reads, gives a single entry per CDR3 protein. The data contain approximately 2,100 distinct CDR3 sequences, around 27% of them singletons. The sequenced material came from CD4+ T cells from bronchoalveolar lavage. These receptors all stem from a human donor with sarcoidosis (Löfgren's syndrome or another form), or a control subject (not recorded which).

Details on this clonotype: A much larger clone differs by one base, so this may be a read error. The rearrangement uses TRBV9 and TRBJ1-2; D not resolved. Germline loops: CDR1 SGDLS, CDR2 YYNGEE. This CDR3 is 14 amino acids long. This chain's CDR3 is CASSVGNSNYGCTF. The CDR3 nucleotides read TGTGCCAGCAGCGTAGGCAACAGCAACTATGGCTGCACCTTC.

By frequency in the sample, this clonotype is medium-sized. The genes are TRBV20-1 and TRBJ2-3, with D perhaps TRBD1 (5 bases). The CDR3 extends over 15 amino acids. CDR1 is DFQATT and CDR2 is SNEGSKA in the germline V gene (reference sequence). The V gene lost 0 bases and the J gene lost 4 bases, with 14 bases spanning the gap. This CDR3 reads CSARDLRDGSDTQYF. The CDR3 DNA reads TGCAGTGCTAGAGATCTCAGGGATGGTTCAGATACGCAGTATTTT.

This clonotype occurred many times. The rearrangement joins TRBV18 to TRBJ2-7; D gene uncertain. Germline CDR1 KGHSH, CDR2 LQKENI. The CDR3 loop spans 13 amino acids. V lost 0 bases and J 6 bases, leaving 9 bases between the germline ends. The CDR3 region has the DNA TGTGCCAGCTCACCACCATCTAGGGCCGAGCAGTACTTC. The encoded protein is CASSPPSRAEQYF.

By share of the sample, this clonotype is medium-sized (0.01 to 0.1%). The chain couples TRBV7-8 to TRBJ2-3; no clear D gene. This CDR3 spans 13 amino acids. Germline V lookup: CDR1 SGHVS, CDR2 FQNEAQ. V shed 5 bases and J shed 0 bases, with 6 bases lying between them. Here the CDR3 reads CASSIESTDTQYF. CDR3 nucleotide sequence: TGTGCCAGCAGCATCGAGAGCACAGATACGCAGTATTTT.

By its share, this clonotype is medium-sized. The chain joins TRBV12-3 or TRBV12-4 to TRBJ2-7; D call uncertain. The CDR3 extends over 12 amino acids. The V end lost 6 bases, the J end lost 2 bases, and 8 bases lay between the germline ends. The CDR3 DNA reads as TGTGCCAGCAGCCCGGATACCTACGAGCAGTACTTC. Translated, it gives CASSPDTYEQYF.

This clonotype has a single count. A much larger clone differs by one base, so this may be a read error. The chain is built from TRBV5-1 and TRBJ2-3; D tentatively reads TRBD1 or TRBD2 (7 bases each). Germline V gene data show CDR1 as SGHRS and CDR2 as YFSETQ. This CDR3 is 15 amino acids long. The CDR3 loop is CASSRGGARSDAQYF. The CDR3 bases are TGCGCCAGCTCCAGGGGGGGGGCGCGGTCAGATGCGCAGTATTTT.

This clonotype is labeled medium-sized. V and J are TRBV4-1 and TRBJ1-3; no clear D gene. V was shortened by 0 bases and J by 4 bases, with 4 bases between the two germline ends. Germline loops: CDR1 MGHRA, CDR2 YSYEKL. This CDR3 region has 13 residues. CDR3 sequence: CASSQDHGNTIYF. DNA for the CDR3: TGCGCCAGCAGCCAAGATCACGGAAACACCATATATTTT.

By frequency in the sample, this clonotype is medium-sized. The rearrangement links TRBV10-3 to TRBJ2-3; 9 bases fit TRBD2. The V and J ends lost 6 bases and 5 bases, in that order; junction bases with no gene match: 12. The CDR3 totals 16 residues. Looked up from germline, CDR1 is ENHRY and CDR2 is SYGVKD. The CDR3 region is CAIRDSSGKRGDTQYF. For the CDR3, the DNA is TGTGCCATCAGAGATTCTAGCGGGAAAAGAGGAGATACGCAGTATTTT.

This clonotype is labeled as medium-sized (0.01 to 0.1%). The J gene is TRBJ2-3, the V gene TRBV20-1, with a possible D match to TRBD2 (5 bases). The CDR3 spans 15 residues. Trimming removed 5 bases at V and 0 bases at J, with 15 bases between. Germline V gives CDR1 DFQATT, CDR2 SNEGSKA (reference sequence). CDR3 sequence: CSAPPPRRSTDTQYF. Here the CDR3 DNA reads TGCAGTGCTCCTCCGCCTAGGAGGAGCACAGATACGCAGTATTTT.